These T cell receptor beta chains were read from a single sample in a study of neurological immune-mediated disorders. TCRdb independently ran MiXCR on the 5' RACE reads; one entry per CDR3 protein. The sample carries approximately 74,000 distinct CDR3 sequences, roughly 5.6% recorded once. The sample was PBMCs. These receptors were taken from a man aged 18 to 30 with multiple sclerosis. The CDR3 runs from the conserved cysteine through the conserved F or W.

v_gene	CDR3aa
TRBV12-3/TRBV12-4	CASSLFGGGANEKLFF
TRBV15	CATSTGLGNQPQHF
TRBV20-1	CSAREDFGDNTEAFF
TRBV21-1	CASSKRREGSGRPFPSTDTQYF
TRBV2	CASTRGRGFYNSPLNF
TRBV20-1	CSVDRGAADTQYF
TRBV28	CASSRRLGLSYEQYF
TRBV7-3	CASSLSGGELFF
TRBV5-1	CASSSTGANVLTF
TRBV18	CASSPAPGEARGDTQYF
TRBV10-3	CAITAGSTQYF
TRBV12-3/TRBV12-4	CASSLRLAGDTDTQYF
TRBV11-1	CASTRTGPYNEQFF
TRBV19	CASSAQLHYNEQFF
TRBV20-1	CSASSAGGYKNIQYF
TRBV11-2	CASSFDRGAGELFF
TRBV20-1	CSARAGVNTEAFF
TRBV6-5	CASSYSLSTGELFF
TRBV12-5	CASGWGLVGSYGYTF
TRBV7-2	CATTRSAGEDEQFF
TRBV5-6	CASSPLDINEQYF
TRBV20-1	CSVPFSGSAYEQYF
TRBV5-1	CASSLEVGIPYEQYF
TRBV7-3	CASSLDSTEGYTF
TRBV5-5	CASSLSGVMYEQYF
TRBV11-2	CASSSRWDPSGRSYNEQFF
TRBV15	CATSRVATPSPGEQFF
TRBV20-1	CSARGFREGKGELFF
TRBV5-1	CASSSGTGAYEQYF
TRBV27	CASSLGWTGFQNF
TRBV20-1	CSASPPAGGLAKNIQYF
TRBV6-6	CASSSLLNPSGNTIYF
TRBV7-3	CASTPAGPPTGELFF
TRBV7-2	CASSLDFTGAQYF
TRBV18	CASSPRGGVLTDTQYF
TRBV29-1	CSVERGLVAFF
TRBV5-1	CASSVAFTGELFF
TRBV7-8	CASSFGQGNQPQNF
TRBV6-5	CASRDFLHNEQFF
TRBV4-3	CASSQDLAGGYGAKKIQYF
TRBV20-1	CSARDRRGLAGTGELFF
TRBV20-1	CSAREPAGTDTQYF
TRBV29-1	CSVEGRGRVYTF
TRBV5-6	CASTRTGYEQYF
TRBV7-2	CASSLEPKGYEQYF
TRBV29-1	CSAASRNYGYTF
TRBV6-6	CASSQGLTRGNTIYF
TRBV5-5	CASSLVSASTDTQYF
TRBV5-6	CASRRLAGADTQYF
TRBV20-1	CSAITGDNTDTQYF
TRBV3-1	CASSQAGVEIYNEQFF